A selection of T cell receptor beta chains follows, all from one sample in a study of OX40 agonist ivuxolimab in advanced cancers. Profiled with immunoSEQ multiplex PCR; TCRdb holds only in-frame clones, not every one. Altogether 70,000 to 85,000 clones are present, roughly 88% being singletons, with the ten largest covering 0.9% to 1.4%. This material consisted of CD4+ or CD8+ T cells sorted from blood, taken in a trial of the OX40 agonist ivuxolimab. Receptor source: an adult with an advanced solid tumor such as melanoma, head and neck, liver or kidney cancer. The conserved cysteine and the conserved F or W are not part of the CDR3 here. A D gene is named only where the DNA matches it firmly.

v_call	j_call	d_call	cdr3_aa
TRBV5-6	TRBJ2-5	TRBD1	ASTFPGTGNRETQY
TRBV5-1	TRBJ1-4	TRBD1	ASSQLTGLNEKLF
TRBV5-4	TRBJ2-7	TRBD1	ASSTGVNYEQY
TRBV15	TRBJ2-3	-	ATSRVRLVGYTDTQY
TRBV18	TRBJ1-1	-	ASSPGALNTEAF
TRBV6-5	TRBJ2-7	TRBD1	ASSYWRGGNPSEQY
TRBV18	TRBJ1-1	-	ASSPPGGTEAF
TRBV7-2	TRBJ2-5	-	ASSLVAGATPGPQY
TRBV19	TRBJ1-1	-	ASTLGGNTEAF
TRBV6-5	TRBJ1-5	-	ASSPGGEGLRPQH
TRBV27	TRBJ2-7	TRBD1	ASSQKTGQSNEQY
TRBV5-1	TRBJ1-6	-	ASRPGTAYNSPLH
TRBV11-2	TRBJ2-7	TRBD2	ASSLASTSGSYEQY
TRBV9	TRBJ2-3	TRBD1	ASSSTWGQGLETDTQY
TRBV7-8	TRBJ1-6	TRBD1	ASVIGALGQGGSPLH
TRBV5-1	TRBJ2-5	TRBD2	ASSEDSGGAPRTQY